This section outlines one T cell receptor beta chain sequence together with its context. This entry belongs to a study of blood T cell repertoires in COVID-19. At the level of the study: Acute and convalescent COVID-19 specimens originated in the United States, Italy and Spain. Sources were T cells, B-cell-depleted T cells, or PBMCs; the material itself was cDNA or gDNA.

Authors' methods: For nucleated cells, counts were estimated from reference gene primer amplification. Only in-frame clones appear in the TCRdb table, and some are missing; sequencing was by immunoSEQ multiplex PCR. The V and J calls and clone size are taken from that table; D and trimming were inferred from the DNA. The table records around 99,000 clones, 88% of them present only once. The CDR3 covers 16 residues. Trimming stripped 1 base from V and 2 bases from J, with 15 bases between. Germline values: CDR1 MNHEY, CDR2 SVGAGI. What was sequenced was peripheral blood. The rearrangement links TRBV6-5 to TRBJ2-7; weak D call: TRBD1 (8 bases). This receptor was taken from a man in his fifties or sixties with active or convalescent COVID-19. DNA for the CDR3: TGTGCCAGCAGTTACTTGCAACAGGGGGGGCCCTACGAGCAGTACTTC. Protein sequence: CASSYLQQGGPYEQYF.